This T cell receptor (beta chain) was found in a study of blood T cell repertoires in COVID-19. Authors' methods: Researchers report that nucleated cell counts were estimated from reference gene primer amplification. Data came from immunoSEQ multiplex PCR; TCRdb stores just in-frame clones and leaves some out. The V and J calls and clone size are taken from that table; D and trimming were inferred from the DNA. The sample includes some 120,000 clones, 85% to 90% seen only once; the top ten take less than 2.5%. With 4 bases removed from V and 7 bases from J, the gap between germline ends came to 10 bases. Per germline, CDR1 LGHDT and CDR2 YNNKEL (reference sequence). CDR3 length: 12 residues.

This sequence joins TRBV3-1 (or the pseudogene TRBV3-2) and TRBJ1-1; D is possibly TRBD1 (5 bases). The sequence was collected from a woman in her forties or fifties with acute or convalescent COVID-19. Input material: peripheral blood. The CDR3 here is CASSPKGNEAFF. CDR3 in DNA: TGTGCCAGCAGCCCTAAGGGGAATGAAGCTTTCTTT.